This T cell receptor beta chain stems from a study of cytomegalovirus exposure and HLA in healthy donors. J lost 4 bases, V lost 3 bases, and 10 bases had no gene match. Germline CDR1 KGHSH, CDR2 LQKENI. The CDR3 has 17 amino acids. The PCR was carried out with 60 Vbeta primers and 13 Jbeta primers. Some clones are missing from TCRdb's copy, which holds only in-frame ones; the method was immunoSEQ multiplex PCR. The repertoire holds about 180,000 clones, with over 75% as singletons. The receptor was derived from a woman in her forties or fifties in good health and CMV-seronegative. Source material: PBMCs. This sequence joins TRBV18 and TRBJ2-7; 12 bases agree with TRBD1. The chain's CDR3 is CASSPGTGGLLGYEQYF. The CDR3 nucleotides read TGTGCCAGCTCACCGGGGACAGGGGGCCTTCTCGGGTACGAGCAGTACTTC.